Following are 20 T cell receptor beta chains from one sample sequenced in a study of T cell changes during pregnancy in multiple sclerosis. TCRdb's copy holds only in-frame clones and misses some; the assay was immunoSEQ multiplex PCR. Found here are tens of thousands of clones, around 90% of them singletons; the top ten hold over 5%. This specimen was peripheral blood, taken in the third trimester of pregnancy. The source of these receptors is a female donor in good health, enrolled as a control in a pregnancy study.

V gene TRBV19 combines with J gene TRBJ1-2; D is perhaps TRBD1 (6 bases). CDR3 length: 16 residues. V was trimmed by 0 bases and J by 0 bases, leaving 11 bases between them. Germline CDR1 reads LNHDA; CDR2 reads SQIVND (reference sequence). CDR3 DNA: TGTGCCAGTAGTATAGATCGAGACAGGCCTAACTATGGCTACACCTTC. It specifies CASSIDRDRPNYGYTF.

The CDR3 sequence: CASSLASRGGPFYGYTF. The CDR3 nucleotides read TGTGCCAGCAGCTTGGCCTCGAGGGGGGGTCCCTTCTATGGCTACACCTTC. J is TRBJ1-2 and V is TRBV5-4, with D possibly matching TRBD1 (6 bases). This CDR3 has 17 residues. The germline V gene encodes CDR1 SGHNT and CDR2 YYREEE (reference sequence). The ends were cut back, 0 bases at V and 4 bases at J, with 19 bases in the middle.

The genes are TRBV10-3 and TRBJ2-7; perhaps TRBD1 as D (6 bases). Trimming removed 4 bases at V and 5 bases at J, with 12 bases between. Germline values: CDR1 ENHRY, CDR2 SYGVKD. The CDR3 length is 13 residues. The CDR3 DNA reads TGTGCCATCAGTGGGGGGCAAGGGAACGAGCAGTACTTC. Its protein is CAISGGQGNEQYF.

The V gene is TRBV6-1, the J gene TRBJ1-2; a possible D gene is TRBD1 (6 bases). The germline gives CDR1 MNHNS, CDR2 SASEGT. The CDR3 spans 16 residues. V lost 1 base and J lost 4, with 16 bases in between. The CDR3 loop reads CASSEDRTDLGYGYTF. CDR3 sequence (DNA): TGTGCCAGCAGTGAAGACCGGACAGACTTAGGCTATGGCTACACCTTC.

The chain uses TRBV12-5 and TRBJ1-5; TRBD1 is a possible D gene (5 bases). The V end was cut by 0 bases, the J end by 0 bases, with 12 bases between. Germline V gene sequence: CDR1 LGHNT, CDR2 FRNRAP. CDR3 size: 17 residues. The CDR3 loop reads CASGLVRGINSNQPQHF. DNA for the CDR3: TGTGCTAGTGGTTTGGTACGGGGGATCAATAGCAATCAGCCCCAGCATTTT. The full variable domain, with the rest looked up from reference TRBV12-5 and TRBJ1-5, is DARVTQTPRHKVTEMGQEVTMRCQPILGHNTVFWYRQTMMQGLELLAYFRNRAPLDDSGMPKDRFSAEMPDATLATLKIQPSEPRDSAVYFCASGLVRGINSNQPQHFGDGTRLSIL.

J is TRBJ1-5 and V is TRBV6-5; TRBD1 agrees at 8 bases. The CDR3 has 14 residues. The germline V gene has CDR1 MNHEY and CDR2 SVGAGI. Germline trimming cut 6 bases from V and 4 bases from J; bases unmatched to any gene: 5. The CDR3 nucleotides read TGTGCCAGCAGCGAGGGACAGGAGAATCAGCCCCAGCATTTT. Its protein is CASSEGQENQPQHF.

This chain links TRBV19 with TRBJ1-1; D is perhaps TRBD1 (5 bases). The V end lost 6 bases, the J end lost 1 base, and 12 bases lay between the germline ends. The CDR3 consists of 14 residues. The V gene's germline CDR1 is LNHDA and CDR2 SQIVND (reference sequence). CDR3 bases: TGTGCCAGTAGCGGTAGGGGAGGGAACACTGAAGCTTTCTTT. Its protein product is CASSGRGGNTEAFF.

CDR3 bases: TGTGCCTGGAGTGTAGTGACAGGTGGTAATGAAAAACTGTTTTTT. The encoded protein is CAWSVVTGGNEKLFF. V usage is TRBV30 and J usage is TRBJ1-4; D possibly corresponds to TRBD1 (6 bases). Per germline, CDR1 GTSNPN and CDR2 SVGIG (reference sequence). The V end was cut by 0 bases, the J end by 4 bases, with 12 bases between. The CDR3 has 15 amino acids. The whole variable domain, remainder taken from reference TRBV30 and TRBJ1-4, is SQTIHQWPATLVQPVGSPLSLECTVEGTSNPNLYWYRQAAGRGLQLLFYSVGIGQISSEVPQNLSASRPQDRQFILSSKKLLLSDSGFYLCAWSVVTGGNEKLFFGSGTQLSVL.

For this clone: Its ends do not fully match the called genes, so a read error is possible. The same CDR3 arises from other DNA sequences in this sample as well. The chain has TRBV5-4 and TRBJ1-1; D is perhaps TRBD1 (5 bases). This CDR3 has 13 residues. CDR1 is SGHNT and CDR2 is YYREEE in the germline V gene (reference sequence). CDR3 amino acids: CASSFPGGTEAFF. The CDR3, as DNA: TGTGCCAGCAGCTTCCCCGGGGGGACTGAGGCTTTCTTT. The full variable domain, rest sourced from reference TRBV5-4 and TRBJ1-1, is ETGVTQSPTHLIKTRGQQVTLRCSSQSGHNTVSWYQQALGQGPQFIFQYYREEENGRGNFPPRFSGLQFPNYSSELNVNALELDDSALYLCASSFPGGTEAFFGQGTRLTVV.

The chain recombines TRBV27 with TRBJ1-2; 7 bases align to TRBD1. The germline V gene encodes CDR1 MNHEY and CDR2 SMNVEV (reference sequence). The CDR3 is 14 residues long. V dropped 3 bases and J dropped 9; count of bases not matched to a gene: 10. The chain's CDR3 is CASSLRGRKLSYTF. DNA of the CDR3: TGTGCCAGCAGTTTGAGGGGGCGCAAACTGAGCTACACCTTC.

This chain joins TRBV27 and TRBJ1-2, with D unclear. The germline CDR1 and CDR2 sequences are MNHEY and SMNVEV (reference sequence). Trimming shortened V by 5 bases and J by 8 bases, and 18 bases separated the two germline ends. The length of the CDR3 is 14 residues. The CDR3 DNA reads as TGTGCCAGCAGTCTCGACGCGGGGTTTCAGGGCTACACCTTC. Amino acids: CASSLDAGFQGYTF.

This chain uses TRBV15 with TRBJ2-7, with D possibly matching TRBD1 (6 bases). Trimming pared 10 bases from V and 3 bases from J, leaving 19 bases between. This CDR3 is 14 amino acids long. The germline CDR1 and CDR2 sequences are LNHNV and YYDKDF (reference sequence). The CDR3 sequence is CASSPGTFGYEQYF. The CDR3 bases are TGTGCCAGCTCCCCGGGGACATTTGGCTACGAGCAGTACTTC.

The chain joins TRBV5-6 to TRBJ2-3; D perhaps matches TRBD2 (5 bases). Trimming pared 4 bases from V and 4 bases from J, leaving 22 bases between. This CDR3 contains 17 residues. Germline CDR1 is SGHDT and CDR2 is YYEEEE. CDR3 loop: CASSPGSARSGADTQYF. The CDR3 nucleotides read TGTGCCAGCAGCCCGGGGAGCGCCAGGTCTGGTGCAGATACGCAGTATTTT.

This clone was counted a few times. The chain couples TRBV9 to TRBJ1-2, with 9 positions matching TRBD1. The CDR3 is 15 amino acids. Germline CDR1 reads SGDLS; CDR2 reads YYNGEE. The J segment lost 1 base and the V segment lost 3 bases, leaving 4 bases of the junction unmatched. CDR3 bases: TGTGCCAGCAGCGGGCGGACAGGGGATAACTATGGCTACACCTTC. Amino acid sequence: CASSGRTGDNYGYTF.

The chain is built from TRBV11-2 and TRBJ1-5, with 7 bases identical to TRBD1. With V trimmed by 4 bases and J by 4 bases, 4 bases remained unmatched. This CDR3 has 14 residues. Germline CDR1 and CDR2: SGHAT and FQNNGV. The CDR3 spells CASSSGQPNQPQHF. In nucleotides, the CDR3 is TGTGCCAGCAGCTCGGGACAGCCAAATCAGCCCCAGCATTTT. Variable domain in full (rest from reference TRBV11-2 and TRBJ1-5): EAGVAQSPRYKIIEKRQSVAFWCNPISGHATLYWYQQILGQGPKLLIQFQNNGVVDDSQLPKDRFSAERLKGVDSTLKIQPAKLEDSAVYLCASSSGQPNQPQHFGDGTRLSIL.

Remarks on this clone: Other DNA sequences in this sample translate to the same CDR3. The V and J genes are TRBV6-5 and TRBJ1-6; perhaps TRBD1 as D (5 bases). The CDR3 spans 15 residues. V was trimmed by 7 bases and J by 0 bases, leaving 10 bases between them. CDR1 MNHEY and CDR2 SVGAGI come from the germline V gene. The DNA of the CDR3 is TGTGCCAGCACCCGGACAAACTCCTATAATTCACCCCTCCACTTT. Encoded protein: CASTRTNSYNSPLHF.

The CDR3 bases are TGTGCCAGCAGCCAAGCCCGAGACTATGGCTACACCTTC. This gives the protein CASSQARDYGYTF. The V and J genes are TRBV14 and TRBJ1-2; D remains ambiguous. V was shortened by 1 base and J by 3 bases, with 6 bases between the two germline ends. Germline V gene sequence: CDR1 SGHDN, CDR2 FVKESK. The length of the CDR3 is 13 residues.

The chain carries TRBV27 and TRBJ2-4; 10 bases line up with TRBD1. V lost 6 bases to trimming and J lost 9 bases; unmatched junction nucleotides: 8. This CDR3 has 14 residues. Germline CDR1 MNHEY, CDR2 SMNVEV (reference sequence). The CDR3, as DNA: TGTGCCAGCAGCGGGGACAGGGGAAAGGCCATTCAGTACTTC. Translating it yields CASSGDRGKAIQYF.

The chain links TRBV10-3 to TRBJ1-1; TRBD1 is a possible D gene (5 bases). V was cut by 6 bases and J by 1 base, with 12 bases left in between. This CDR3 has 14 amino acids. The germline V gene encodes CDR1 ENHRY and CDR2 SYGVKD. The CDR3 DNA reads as TGTGCCATCAGCGCGGACACGACGAACACTGAAGCTTTCTTT. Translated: CAISADTTNTEAFF.

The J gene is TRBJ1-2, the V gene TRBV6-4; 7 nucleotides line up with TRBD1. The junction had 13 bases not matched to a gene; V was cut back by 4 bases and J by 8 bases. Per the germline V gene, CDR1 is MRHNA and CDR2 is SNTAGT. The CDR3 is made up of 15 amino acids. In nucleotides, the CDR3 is TGTGCCAGCAGTGCCTCACAGGGGACTCTAGACGGCTACACCTTC. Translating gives CASSASQGTLDGYTF.